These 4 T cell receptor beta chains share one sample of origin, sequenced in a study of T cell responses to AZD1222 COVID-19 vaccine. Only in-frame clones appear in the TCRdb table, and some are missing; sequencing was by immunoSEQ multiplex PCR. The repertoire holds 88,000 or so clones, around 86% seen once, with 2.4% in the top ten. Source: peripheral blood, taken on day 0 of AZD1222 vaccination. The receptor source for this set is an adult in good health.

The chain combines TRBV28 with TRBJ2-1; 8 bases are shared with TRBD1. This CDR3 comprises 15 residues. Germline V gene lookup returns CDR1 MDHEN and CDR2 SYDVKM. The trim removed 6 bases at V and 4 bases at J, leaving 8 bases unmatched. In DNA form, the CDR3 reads TGTGCCAGCAGACCAGGGACAGGACCTTACAATGAGCAGTTCTTC. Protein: CASRPGTGPYNEQFF.

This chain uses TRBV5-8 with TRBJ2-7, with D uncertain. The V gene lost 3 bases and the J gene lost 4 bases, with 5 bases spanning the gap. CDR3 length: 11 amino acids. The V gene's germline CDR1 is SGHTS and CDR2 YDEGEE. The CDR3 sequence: CASSSQYEQYF. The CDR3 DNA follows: TGTGCCAGCAGCTCACAATACGAGCAGTACTTC.

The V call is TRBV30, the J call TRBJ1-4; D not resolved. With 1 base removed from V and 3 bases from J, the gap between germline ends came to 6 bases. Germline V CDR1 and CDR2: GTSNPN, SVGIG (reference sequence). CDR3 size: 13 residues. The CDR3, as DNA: TGTGCCTGGAGTGGGGCGGCTAATGAAAAACTGTTTTTT. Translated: CAWSGAANEKLFF.

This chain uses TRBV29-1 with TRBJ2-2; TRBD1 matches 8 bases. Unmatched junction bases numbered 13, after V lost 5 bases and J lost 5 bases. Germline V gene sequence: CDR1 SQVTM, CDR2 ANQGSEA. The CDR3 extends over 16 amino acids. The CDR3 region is CSVPNPNRGRTGELFF. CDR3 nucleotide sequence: TGCAGCGTTCCAAACCCCAACAGGGGGAGAACCGGGGAGCTGTTTTTT.